The TCR beta chain under discussion was sequenced for a study of blood T cell repertoires in COVID-19. In the authors' workflow: The authors estimated nucleated cell counts from reference gene primer amplification. Libraries were prepared by immunoSEQ multiplex PCR; TCRdb keeps only in-frame clonotypes and omits some of them. That table supplies the V and J calls and clone size; D and trimming were determined from the DNA. The sample holds some 150,000 clones, 75% to 90% seen once. The CDR3 contains 16 residues. This rearrangement joins TRBV12-2 to TRBJ1-5; the table's D call, TRBD1, has no DNA check behind it. TRBV12-2 is classified as a pseudogene. The sequenced sample was peripheral blood. This clonotype was sampled from a woman in her thirties or forties with acute or convalescent COVID-19. CDR3 coding DNA: TGTGTGTCCTGCACGAGACAGGGGTCCGACAATCAGCCCCAGCATTTT. As protein: CVSCTRQGSDNQPQHF.